These 14 T cell receptor beta chains share one sample of origin, sequenced in a study of T cell responses to AZD1222 COVID-19 vaccine. This table comes from immunoSEQ multiplex PCR, and its TCRdb copy is limited to in-frame clones, with some not included. The table lists about 100,000 clones, about 89% of them singletons. The sample here was peripheral blood, taken 28 days after the second AZD1222 dose. These receptors all come from an adult who received the AZD1222 COVID-19 vaccine.

V and J are TRBV5-1 and TRBJ2-3; 9 positions match TRBD2. Germline CDR1 and CDR2: SGHRS and YFSETQ. Trimming took 0 bases from V and 3 from J; bases not matched to a gene: 8. The CDR3 totals 17 residues. The CDR3 is CASSLGGGGAFTDTQYF. The CDR3 DNA reads as TGCGCCAGCAGCTTGGGAGGCGGGGGGGCCTTTACAGATACGCAGTATTTT. Supplemented by reference TRBV5-1 and TRBJ2-3, the full variable domain reads KAGVTQTPRYLIKTRGQQVTLSCSPISGHRSVSWYQQTPGQGLQFLFEYFSETQRNKGNFPGRFSGRQFSNSRSEMNVSTLELGDSALYLCASSLGGGGAFTDTQYFGPGTRLTVL.

The chain employs TRBV5-4 and TRBJ2-4; 10 bases are a match to TRBD1. Per the germline V gene, CDR1 is SGHNT and CDR2 is YYREEE (reference sequence). V lost 3 bases and J lost 2; bases outside the gene matches: 14. This CDR3 is built from 19 residues. Written as DNA, the CDR3 is TGTGCCAGCAGCTCGGCCGGACAGGGGGTTTCCCGCACCAAAAACATTCAGTACTTC. It encodes CASSSAGQGVSRTKNIQYF.

The chain has TRBV25-1 and TRBJ1-1, with unresolved D. The CDR3 is 13 residues long. The V end lost 3 bases, the J end lost 0 bases, and 5 bases lay between the germline ends. Looked up from germline, CDR1 is MGHDK and CDR2 is SYGVNS. CDR3 sequence reads: CASSEVMNTEAFF. The CDR3 nucleotides read TGTGCCAGCAGTGAGGTCATGAACACTGAAGCTTTCTTT.

The chain joins TRBV7-3 to TRBJ2-1; 9 bases agree with TRBD1. This CDR3 is 15 amino acids long. Germline lookup yields CDR1 SGHTA and CDR2 FQGTGA. With 4 bases clipped from V and 3 bases from J, the junction kept 4 bases outside the gene matches. DNA for the CDR3: TGTGCCAGCAGCTCCGGGACAGGGAACTACAATGAGCAGTTCTTC. Protein: CASSSGTGNYNEQFF.

The V gene is TRBV20-1, the J gene TRBJ2-7, with 9 bases identical to TRBD1. Germline CDR1 DFQATT, CDR2 SNEGSKA (reference sequence). The CDR3 loop spans 11 amino acids. The trim removed 0 bases at V and 11 bases at J, leaving 2 bases unmatched. CDR3 region: CSARDDRGKYF. In DNA form, the CDR3 reads TGCAGTGCTAGAGATGACAGGGGGAAGTACTTC.

The chain uses TRBV20-1 and TRBJ2-5, with D possibly being TRBD2 (6 bases). This CDR3 contains 13 residues. Per the germline V gene, CDR1 is DFQATT and CDR2 is SNEGSKA (reference sequence). Trimming pared 3 bases from V and 5 bases from J, leaving 13 bases between. CDR3 amino acids: CSASRERSETQYF. In DNA, the CDR3 is TGCAGTGCTAGTCGGGAGCGAAGCGAGACCCAGTACTTC.

The chain recombines TRBV5-1 with TRBJ2-7, with no clear D. The CDR3 is made up of 14 amino acids. V lost 5 bases, J lost 3 bases, and 15 bases lay in between. Looked up from germline, CDR1 is SGHRS and CDR2 is YFSETQ. Here the CDR3 DNA reads TGCGCCAGCAGGGTCGGGCAGTCCATCTACGAGCAGTACTTC. Protein product: CASRVGQSIYEQYF.

Only one count was recorded for this clone. The chain couples TRBV30 to TRBJ1-1; D is ambiguous. The CDR3 spans 14 residues. CDR1 and CDR2 (germline): GTSNPN, SVGIG (reference sequence). Trimming left V 4 bases short and J 3 bases short, with 15 bases between. The CDR3 reads CAWNGGSRDTEAFF. The CDR3 DNA reads as TGTGCCTGGAACGGCGGGTCAAGGGACACTGAAGCTTTCTTT.

The V call is TRBV3-1 (or the pseudogene TRBV3-2), the J call TRBJ1-1; D call uncertain. Trimming cost V 6 bases and J 8 bases, with 16 bases left between them. Germline CDR1 LGHDT, CDR2 YNNKEL (reference sequence). The CDR3 is made up of 13 amino acids. CDR3 protein: CASSLDLELEAFF. In DNA form, the CDR3 reads TGTGCCAGCAGTTTAGACTTGGAGTTGGAAGCTTTCTTT.

V usage is TRBV7-8 and J usage is TRBJ2-7, with TRBD2 matching 8 bases. Germline-derived CDR1 and CDR2 are SGHVS and FQNEAQ. This CDR3 contains 15 residues. Germline trimming cut 2 bases from V and 5 bases from J; bases unmatched to any gene: 8. The CDR3 nucleotides are TGTGCCAGCAGCTTATGGTCGGGGGGGATCAACGAGCAGTACTTC. Protein: CASSLWSGGINEQYF.

This clone was found a few times. The rearrangement joins TRBV2 to TRBJ1-2, with TRBD1 as a possible D gene (5 bases). Germline-derived CDR1 and CDR2 are SNHLY and FYNNEI. The CDR3 length is 12 residues. Between the trimmed V and J ends, which lost 10 bases and 6 bases, there was a span of 15 bases. CDR3 in amino acids: CATERGTDGYTF. CDR3 DNA: TGTGCCACCGAACGGGGGACGGATGGCTACACCTTC.

V is TRBV7-2 and J is TRBJ1-2, with D perhaps matching TRBD1 (5 bases). The CDR3 is made up of 14 amino acids. Germline-derived CDR1 and CDR2 are SGHTA and FQGNSA. The ends were cut back, 3 bases at V and 3 bases at J, with 11 bases in the middle. CDR3 sequence: CASSLIRVDYGYTF. The DNA of the CDR3 is TGTGCCAGCAGCTTGATCAGGGTGGACTATGGCTACACCTTC.

The rearrangement links TRBV4-1 to TRBJ2-7; D uncertain. This CDR3 is 15 amino acids long. V was trimmed by 0 bases and J by 6 bases, leaving 15 bases between them. Germline loops: CDR1 MGHRA, CDR2 YSYEKL. The CDR3 bases are TGCGCCAGCAGCCAAGAAGACACCGGGTCAACCGAGCAGTACTTC. Its protein is CASSQEDTGSTEQYF.

V gene TRBV5-1 combines with J gene TRBJ1-2; TRBD1 matches at 7 bases. The J segment lost 0 bases and the V segment lost 4 bases, leaving 3 bases of the junction unmatched. The CDR3 consists of 14 residues. The germline V gene encodes CDR1 SGHRS and CDR2 YFSETQ. The CDR3 sequence: CASSAGQPNYGYTF. CDR3 DNA: TGCGCCAGCAGCGCGGGACAGCCTAACTATGGCTACACCTTC.